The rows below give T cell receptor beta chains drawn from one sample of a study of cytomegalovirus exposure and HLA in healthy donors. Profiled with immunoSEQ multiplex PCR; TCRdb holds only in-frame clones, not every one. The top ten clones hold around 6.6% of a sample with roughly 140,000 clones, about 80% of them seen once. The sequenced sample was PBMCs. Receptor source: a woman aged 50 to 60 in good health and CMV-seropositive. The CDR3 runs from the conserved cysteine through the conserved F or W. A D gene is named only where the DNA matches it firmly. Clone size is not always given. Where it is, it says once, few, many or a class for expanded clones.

CASSQDWAGNGANVLTF	TGCGCCAGCAGCCAAGATTGGGCAGGGAACGGGGCCAACGTCCTGACTTTC	TRBV4-3	TRBJ2-6	NA	NA
CSARDWNQPQHF	TGCAGCGCCCGGGACTGGAATCAGCCCCAGCATTTT	TRBV29-1	TRBJ1-5	NA	NA
CASRGSGGKNTEAFF	TGTGCCAGCAGAGGGTCAGGGGGAAAGAACACTGAAGCTTTCTTT	TRBV6-6	TRBJ1-1	TRBD1	NA
CSAKTGVTEAFF	TGCAGCGCCAAGACAGGGGTCACTGAAGCTTTCTTT	TRBV29-1	TRBJ1-1	TRBD1	NA
CASSAREKTGGANVLTF	TGTGCCAGCAGCGCCCGGGAAAAAACTGGCGGGGCCAACGTCCTGACTTTC	TRBV7-9	TRBJ2-6	NA	few
CASSDARVSGELFF	TGTGCCAGCAGTGACGCTCGGGTGTCCGGGGAGCTGTTTTTT	TRBV25-1	TRBJ2-2	NA	NA
CASSSGGGYNEQFF	TGTGCCAGCAGTTCGGGCGGGGGTTACAATGAGCAGTTCTTC	TRBV27	TRBJ2-1	TRBD2	NA
CASSPGLEAFF	TGTGCCAGCAGCCCGGGACTTGAAGCTTTCTTT	TRBV6-5	TRBJ1-1	NA	many
CASSLESGYGYTF	TGTGCCAGCAGCTTGGAGTCAGGTTATGGCTACACCTTC	TRBV5-6	TRBJ1-2	NA	NA
CASSEWEQDYGYTF	TGTGCCAGCAGTGAATGGGAGCAGGACTATGGCTACACCTTC	TRBV6-1	TRBJ1-2	NA	NA
CASFLDRAFSGNTIYF	TGTGCCAGCTTCCTGGACAGGGCGTTCTCTGGAAACACCATATATTTT	TRBV18	TRBJ1-3	TRBD1	NA
CAWSATLWTVTEAFF	TGTGCCTGGAGTGCTACACTTTGGACAGTCACTGAAGCTTTCTTT	TRBV30	TRBJ1-1	NA	NA
CASSTRGQGGDTIYF	TGTGCCAGCAGCACGAGAGGACAGGGTGGAGACACCATATATTTT	TRBV9	TRBJ1-3	TRBD1	NA
CASSLEATGRNEQFF	TGTGCCAGCAGCTTAGAGGCGACAGGGCGGAATGAGCAGTTCTTC	TRBV7-9	TRBJ2-1	TRBD1	NA
CAIRDIAGTGVDYGYTF	TGTGCCATCAGAGACATCGCTGGGACAGGGGTTGACTATGGCTACACCTTC	TRBV10-3	TRBJ1-2	TRBD1	NA
CASSLGRQLNYGYTF	TGTGCCAGCAGCTTAGGGCGGCAGCTTAACTATGGCTACACCTTC	TRBV13	TRBJ1-2	NA	NA
CATQGTSGNTIYF	TGTGCCACCCAGGGGACCTCTGGAAACACCATATATTTT	TRBV6-5	TRBJ1-3	NA	NA
CASSLDRGPANYGYTF	TGTGCCAGCAGCTTGGACAGGGGGCCCGCTAACTATGGCTACACCTTC	TRBV5-6	TRBJ1-2	TRBD1	NA
CASSIVGSVNIQYF	TGTGCCAGTAGTATAGTCGGTAGCGTTAACATTCAGTACTTC	TRBV19	TRBJ2-4	NA	once
CASSLKGAGYNEQFF	TGTGCCAGCTCACTTAAGGGGGCCGGGTACAATGAGCAGTTCTTC	TRBV18	TRBJ2-1	TRBD1	NA
CASSPQTGNTEAFF	TGTGCCAGCAGCCCCCAGACGGGGAACACTGAAGCTTTCTTT	TRBV7-6	TRBJ1-1	NA	NA
CASETQATGGNEQFF	TGTGCCAGCGAAACCCAGGCAACGGGGGGCAATGAGCAGTTCTTC	TRBV2	TRBJ2-1	TRBD2	once
CASSGVAGGPIGELFF	TGTGCCAGCAGTGGTGTAGCGGGGGGCCCGATCGGGGAGCTGTTTTTT	TRBV2	TRBJ2-2	TRBD2	NA
CASSLAPISGLTTDTQYF	TGTGCCAGCAGCTTAGCCCCCATTAGCGGATTGACTACAGATACGCAGTATTTT	TRBV13	TRBJ2-3	NA	NA
CSAIGETQYF	TGCAGTGCTATCGGGGAGACCCAGTACTTC	TRBV20-1	TRBJ2-5	NA	NA
CASSKDQTGAGSPLHF	TGTGCCAGTAGTAAGGACCAGACAGGGGCAGGATCACCCCTCCACTTT	TRBV19	TRBJ1-6	TRBD1	NA
CASSTRTGGDYEQYF	TGCGCCAGCAGCACCAGGACAGGAGGAGATTACGAGCAGTACTTC	TRBV5-1	TRBJ2-7	TRBD1	NA
CATGGSYTDTQYF	TGCGCAACGGGGGGGTCCTACACAGATACGCAGTATTTT	TRBV7-2	TRBJ2-3	TRBD2	once
CASSTGGTDTQYF	TGTGCCAGCAGTACAGGGGGCACAGATACGCAGTATTTT	TRBV27	TRBJ2-3	TRBD1	NA
CASSWALVGGEQYF	TGTGCCAGCAGCTGGGCCTTAGTGGGGGGTGAGCAGTACTTC	TRBV5-4	TRBJ2-7	NA	NA
CASSLGRQYYEQYF	TGTGCCAGCAGCCTAGGCCGACAGTACTACGAGCAGTACTTC	TRBV5-6	TRBJ2-7	NA	NA
CASSSTRGGSYNEQFF	TGCGCCAGCAGCTCCACTAGAGGTGGCTCCTACAATGAGCAGTTCTTC	TRBV5-1	TRBJ2-1	NA	NA
CASSLAWTGANQPQHF	TGTGCCAGCAGCTTAGCGTGGACAGGGGCGAATCAGCCCCAGCATTTT	TRBV7-8	TRBJ1-5	TRBD1	NA
CASSLVGGADTQYF	TGTGCCAGCAGCTTAGTGGGGGGGGCAGATACGCAGTATTTT	TRBV7-6	TRBJ2-3	TRBD2	NA
CASSLGQGLDGYTF	TGTGCCAGCAGCTTAGGACAGGGGCTGGATGGCTACACCTTC	TRBV7-9	TRBJ1-2	TRBD1	NA
CASSSIDRGPQHF	TGTGCCAGCAGTTCAATAGACCGGGGGCCCCAGCATTTT	TRBV27	TRBJ1-5	NA	NA
CASISKGGVGLNEQFF	TGTGCCAGCATTTCGAAGGGGGGGGTGGGGCTGAATGAGCAGTTCTTC	TRBV5-4	TRBJ2-1	NA	NA
CASSEAGGSYQPQHF	TGTGCCAGCAGTGAAGCCGGGGGGTCATATCAGCCCCAGCATTTT	TRBV6-1	TRBJ1-5	NA	once
CASSLSGVNEKLFF	TGTGCCAGCAGCCTTTCAGGGGTAAATGAAAAACTGTTTTTT	TRBV7-9	TRBJ1-4	NA	once
CASSPGGPSYEQYF	TGTGCCAGTAGTCCAGGGGGACCCTCCTACGAGCAGTACTTC	TRBV19	TRBJ2-7	TRBD1	NA
CASKGTGGLYNEQFF	TGTGCCAGCAAGGGAACGGGGGGACTCTACAATGAGCAGTTCTTC	TRBV6-5	TRBJ2-1	TRBD2	few
CASSETFRTGLHGEQFF	TGTGCCAGCAGTGAAACCTTCCGGACAGGACTTCACGGTGAGCAGTTCTTC	TRBV6-1	TRBJ2-1	TRBD1	NA
CASSQDKHSTDTQYF	TGCGCCAGCAGCCAAGATAAGCATAGCACAGATACGCAGTATTTT	TRBV4-1	TRBJ2-3	NA	NA
CTRRGGIWTGELFF	TGCACCCGCCGGGGGGGAATTTGGACCGGGGAGCTGTTTTTT	TRBV1	TRBJ2-2	NA	NA